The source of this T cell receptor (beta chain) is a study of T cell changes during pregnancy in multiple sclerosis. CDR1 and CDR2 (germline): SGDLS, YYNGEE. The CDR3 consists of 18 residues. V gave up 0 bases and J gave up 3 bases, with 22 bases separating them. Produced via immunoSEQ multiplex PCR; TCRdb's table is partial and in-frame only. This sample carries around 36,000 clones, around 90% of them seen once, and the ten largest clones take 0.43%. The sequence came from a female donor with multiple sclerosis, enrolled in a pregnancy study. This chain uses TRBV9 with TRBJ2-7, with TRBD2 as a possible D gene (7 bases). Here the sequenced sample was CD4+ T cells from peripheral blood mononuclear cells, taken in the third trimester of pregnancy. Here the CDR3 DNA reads TGTGCCAGCAGCGTAGGTGATGGACGGGGGGCTGGTCTCTACGAGCAGTACTTC. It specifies CASSVGDGRGAGLYEQYF.